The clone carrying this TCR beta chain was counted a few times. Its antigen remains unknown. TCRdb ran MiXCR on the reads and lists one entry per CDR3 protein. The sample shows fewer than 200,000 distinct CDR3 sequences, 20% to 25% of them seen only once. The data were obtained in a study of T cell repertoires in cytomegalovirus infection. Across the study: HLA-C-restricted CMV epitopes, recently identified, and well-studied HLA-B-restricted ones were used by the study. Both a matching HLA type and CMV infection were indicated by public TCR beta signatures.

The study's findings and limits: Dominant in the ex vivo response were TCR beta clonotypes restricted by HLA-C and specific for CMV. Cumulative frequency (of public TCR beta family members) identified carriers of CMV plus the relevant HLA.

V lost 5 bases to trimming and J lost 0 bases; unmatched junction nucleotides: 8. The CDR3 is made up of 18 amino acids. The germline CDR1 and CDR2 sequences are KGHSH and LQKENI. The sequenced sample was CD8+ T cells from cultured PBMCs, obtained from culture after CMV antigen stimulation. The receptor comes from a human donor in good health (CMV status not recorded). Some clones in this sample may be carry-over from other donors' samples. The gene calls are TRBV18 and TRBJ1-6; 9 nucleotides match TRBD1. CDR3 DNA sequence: TGTGCCAGCTCAGACCGGGACAGGGTCAGCTCCTATAATTCACCCCTCCACTTT. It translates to CASSDRDRVSSYNSPLHF.